These 5 T cell receptor beta chains originate from one sample sequenced in a study of T cells in Graves' hyperthyroidism and ophthalmopathy (dated by TCRdb to the late 2010s). The library was produced with multiplex PCR. The run used an Illumina HiSeq 2000. Amplification of TCR beta CDR3 regions was carried out from RNA transcripts. For the first round of RT-PCR on the TCR CDR3, the HTBI primer set was used together with the Qiagen OneStep RT-PCR kit. TCRdb reanalyzed the raw reads on its own, using fastp at Q25 for trimming and MiXCR for clone calling, and kept in-frame beta chains. Duplicate CDR3 protein sequences are folded into a single record with the most common DNA and genes. Across this sample there are hundreds of thousands of distinct CDR3 sequences, with about 14% seen only once. About 4.5% of the sample goes to the ten largest clones. Material: blood. These receptors were collected from a woman in her thirties or forties with Graves' ophthalmopathy.

Many counts were recorded for this clonotype. V gene TRBV20-1 combines with J gene TRBJ2-7; no firm D call. The CDR3 has 11 residues. Germline CDR1 is DFQATT and CDR2 is SNEGSKA (reference sequence). Trimming removed 6 bases from V and 3 bases from J, with 9 bases in between. The DNA of the CDR3 is TGCAGTGCCTCCAAAATCTACGAGCAGTACTTC. It is translated as CSASKIYEQYF.

At least ten counts were recorded for this clonotype. This chain links TRBV27 with TRBJ1-1; 8 bases are a match to TRBD1. This CDR3 spans 14 amino acids. Germline loops: CDR1 MNHEY, CDR2 SMNVEV (reference sequence). V trimming: 2 bases; J trimming: 3 bases; junction bases outside the gene matches: 2. The CDR3 region is CASSLNRGDTEAFF. CDR3 nucleotides: TGTGCCAGCAGTTTAAACAGGGGGGACACTGAAGCTTTCTTT.

In its sample, this clonotype was seen many times. The chain couples TRBV6-5 to TRBJ2-5; unclear D gene. The germline V gene encodes CDR1 MNHEY and CDR2 SVGAGI. CDR3 length: 14 residues. The ends were cut back, 0 bases at V and 4 bases at J, with 9 bases in the middle. CDR3: CASSYSNMGETQYF. In DNA form, the CDR3 reads TGTGCCAGCAGTTACTCGAATATGGGAGAGACCCAGTACTTC.

The chain combines TRBV6-1 with TRBJ1-2, with D maybe TRBD1 (5 bases). Germline V gene data show CDR1 as MNHNS and CDR2 as SASEGT. This CDR3 comprises 15 residues. The germline V and J ends were trimmed by 7 bases and 5 bases, with 20 bases remaining between them. CDR3 protein: CASNPNPGFGYGYTF. The CDR3 DNA reads TGTGCCAGCAACCCTAACCCAGGGTTTGGGTATGGCTACACCTTC.

This clonotype was found many times. The CDR3 nucleotides read TGTGCCAGCAGACCGAACAGGGACTCCTTACACGAGCAGTACTTC. Its protein product is CASRPNRDSLHEQYF. The V call is TRBV27, the J call TRBJ2-7; D tentatively reads TRBD1 or TRBD2 (6 bases each). The length of the CDR3 is 15 residues. From germline, CDR1 is MNHEY and CDR2 SMNVEV (reference sequence). V was cut by 6 bases and J by 5 bases, with 20 bases left in between.